This T cell receptor beta chain was documented in a study of neurological immune-mediated disorders. The germline V gene encodes CDR1 SGHTA and CDR2 FQGTGA. This CDR3 is 14 amino acids long. Trimming left V 1 base short and J 7 bases short, with 13 bases between. Study conclusions and caveats: The greatest TCR clonal expansion occurred in HTLV-1-associated myelopathy and the least in multiple sclerosis, which fell below healthy controls.

The cDNA came from 5'RACE with 10-nucleotide random UMIs. MiXCR was run by TCRdb on the 5' RACE reads, yielding one entry per CDR3 protein. The data contain about 71,000 distinct CDR3 sequences, roughly 10% of them singletons. This clonotype was detected many times. Its cognate antigen is unknown. Time point described: longitudinal time-point 1 (baseline). Volunteers attending a blood bank in Maryland, USA, served as healthy controls. The starting material, 2 million PBMCs stored at -80 C, gave rise to the unsorted libraries. The sequence derives from a young man in good health. The genes are TRBV7-3 and TRBJ1-2; a weak D match, TRBD1 (5 bases). The material sequenced was PBMCs. In nucleotides, the CDR3 is TGTGCCAGCAGCTTAAACGGGGGGTCGGGTGGCTACACCTTC. This translates into CASSLNGGSGGYTF.